The sample holds a few counts of the clone carrying this T cell receptor beta chain. What it recognizes is unknown. The source of the sample is a study of T cells after yellow fever vaccination. In germline, CDR1 is SGDLS, CDR2 YYNGEE. This CDR3 contains 16 residues. Trimming removed 0 bases from V and 3 bases from J, with 12 bases in between. TCRdb independently ran MiXCR on the 5' RACE reads; one entry per CDR3 protein. The sample consists of some 350,000 distinct CDR3 sequences, roughly 4% of them appearing once. General study points: Within FACS-sorted repertoires, abundant clonotypes contaminating from the bulk population could be present. Among primary-vaccination clones, most reappeared after the booster, at 95% to 96% for CD4 and 88% for CD8.

The specimen was PBMCs, collected 5 days after the yellow fever booster vaccination. The rearrangement uses TRBV9 and TRBJ1-4, with D perhaps TRBD1 (6 bases). The TCR comes from a young man who received the YFV17D yellow fever vaccine. For the CDR3, the DNA is TGTGCCAGCAGCGTAGGAACAGGGATATCTAATGAAAAACTGTTTTTT. This translates into CASSVGTGISNEKLFF. The entire variable domain, with the rest obtained from reference TRBV9 and TRBJ1-4, is as follows: DSGVTQTPKHLITATGQRVTLRCSPRSGDLSVYWYQQSLDQGLQFLIQYYNGEERAKGNILERFSAQQFPDLHSELNLSSLELGDSALYFCASSVGTGISNEKLFFGSGTQLSVL.